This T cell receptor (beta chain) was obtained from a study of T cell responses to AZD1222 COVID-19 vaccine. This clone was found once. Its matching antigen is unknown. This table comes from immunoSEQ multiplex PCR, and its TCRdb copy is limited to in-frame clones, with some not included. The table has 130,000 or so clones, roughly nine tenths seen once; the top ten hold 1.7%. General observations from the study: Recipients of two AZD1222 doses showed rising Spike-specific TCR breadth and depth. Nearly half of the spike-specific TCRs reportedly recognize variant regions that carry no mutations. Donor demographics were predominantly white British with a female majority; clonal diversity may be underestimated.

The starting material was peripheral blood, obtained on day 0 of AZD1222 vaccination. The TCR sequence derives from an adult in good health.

The CDR3 coding sequence is TGTGCCAGCAGCGTAGGACGGGACCCAGATTCACCCCTCCACTTT. Residues: CASSVGRDPDSPLHF. The genes are TRBV9 and TRBJ1-6, with a weak D call TRBD1 (5 bases). V was shortened by 0 bases and J by 8 bases, with 12 bases between the two germline ends. CDR1 SGDLS and CDR2 YYNGEE come from the germline V gene. The CDR3 consists of 15 residues.